What follows is one TCR beta chain and its context. Its antigen is unknown. This specimen belongs to a study of T cell clones after liver transplantation. The wider study: Post-transplant blood was tracked for graft-donor-reactive T cell clones identified in a pre-transplant mixed lymphocyte reaction. Tolerant meant at least one year fully off immunosuppression without liver enzymes above twice normal.

Overall study findings and caveats: A larger donor-reactive than third-party decline suggested partial antigen-specific deletion. Post-transplant time points were not standardized, so conclusions are preliminary.

Using immunoSEQ multiplex PCR, the repertoire was profiled, and TCRdb retains in-frame clones only, with some absent. The sample holds 95,000 to 110,000 clones, around four fifths seen once. V trimming: 3 bases; J trimming: 2 bases; junction bases outside the gene matches: 10. The CDR3 extends over 16 amino acids. CDR1 is SGHRS, CDR2 YFSETQ, per germline. V gene TRBV5-1 combines with J gene TRBJ2-5, with 7 nucleotides matching TRBD2. The sequence was collected from a human donor who received a liver transplant. The sequences come from CD4+ T cells from blood, collected before liver transplant. The CDR3 protein is CASSSGGWLAQETQYF. DNA for the CDR3: TGCGCCAGCAGCTCGGGGGGATGGCTAGCACAAGAGACCCAGTACTTC.